A single sample is the source of the 2 T cell receptor beta chains below, sequenced in a study of T cell changes during pregnancy in multiple sclerosis. Sequencing was performed with immunoSEQ multiplex PCR; in TCRdb, only in-frame clones are kept and a portion is missing. The sample includes roughly 120,000 clones, 80% to 95% seen only once; the top ten take roughly 6%. The sequencing used peripheral blood, collected before pregnancy. All receptors derive from a female donor with multiple sclerosis, enrolled in a pregnancy study.

V usage is TRBV19 and J usage is TRBJ2-7; 7 bases align to TRBD1. CDR3 length: 14 amino acids. Unmatched junction bases numbered 5, after V lost 5 bases and J lost 1 base. CDR1 is LNHDA, CDR2 SQIVND, per germline (reference sequence). CDR3 DNA: TGTGCCAGTAGTGCTACAGGGGCTTCCTACGAGCAGTACTTC. It yields the protein CASSATGASYEQYF.

The V call is TRBV19, the J call TRBJ2-7, with 8 bases matching TRBD1. J gave up 5 bases and V 4 bases, and 4 bases lay outside the gene matches. The CDR3 spans 13 residues. Per the germline V gene, CDR1 is LNHDA and CDR2 is SQIVND (reference sequence). CDR3 sequence: CASSTDRVHEQYF. CDR3 DNA sequence: TGTGCCAGTAGTACGGACAGGGTCCACGAGCAGTACTTC.